This TCR beta chain originates from a study of shared clonotypes between healthy human individuals. On this clone: Its specificity is not known.

Genomic DNA from unsorted samples was obtained from around 99 million PBMCs (per sample). Looked up from germline, CDR1 is SGHVS and CDR2 is FNYEAQ. With V trimmed by 4 bases and J by 7 bases, 12 bases remained unmatched. The CDR3 contains 17 residues. The study, taken as a whole, reports: Donors were few, which limited the genetic and exposure-history diversity represented.

Sequencing was performed with immunoSEQ multiplex PCR; in TCRdb, only in-frame clones are kept and a portion is missing. The sample contains about 490,000 clones, around 79% of which appear only once. This TCR was recovered from a woman aged 40 to 50 in good health. Some clones in this sample may be carry-over from other donors' samples. The sequenced sample was PBMCs. The J gene is TRBJ2-7, the V gene TRBV7-6; 14 positions match TRBD2. The CDR3 reads CASSSGLAGALFGEQYF. The DNA of the CDR3 is TGTGCCAGCAGCTCGGGACTAGCGGGAGCCCTTTTTGGGGAGCAGTACTTC.